The clone carrying this T cell receptor (beta chain) has more than one count but fewer than ten. TCRdb's copy holds only in-frame clones and misses some; the assay was immunoSEQ multiplex PCR. The top ten clones hold approximately 2.4% of a sample with about 73,000 clones, around 84% of them seen once. The CDR3 is 13 amino acids. From germline, CDR1 is GTSNPN and CDR2 SVGIG (reference sequence). Trimming left V 7 bases short and J 0 bases short, with 9 bases between. The record originates from a study of OX40 agonist ivuxolimab in advanced cancers. The sequencing used CD4+ or CD8+ T cells sorted from blood, collected in a trial of the OX40 agonist ivuxolimab. The V gene is TRBV30, the J gene TRBJ1-4, with D unclear. The receptor comes from an adult with an advanced solid tumor such as melanoma, head and neck, liver or kidney cancer. The CDR3 DNA follows: TGTGCCTCGCGTGCCGCAACTAATGAAAAACTGTTTTTT. Translated, it gives CASRAATNEKLFF.